This T cell receptor (beta chain) was sequenced during a study of cytomegalovirus exposure and HLA in healthy donors. Germline lookup yields CDR1 SNHLY and CDR2 FYNNEI. The CDR3 runs to 13 residues. V was pared by 7 bases and J by 8 bases, with 12 bases between. This clone was found a few times. The antigen remains undetermined. Study results and caveats: A later analysis found first-cohort TCR clusters tended to co-occur in the 90 to 150 validation repertoires. The authors enumerated some 170 TCR beta chains as linked to cytomegalovirus.

The protocol was immunoSEQ multiplex PCR, while the TCRdb copy is restricted to in-frame clones and leaves out a portion. Of 100,000 to 150,000 clones in the sample, 80% to 90% were seen once. Material for sequencing was PBMCs. The chain links TRBV2 to TRBJ1-6; a weak D match, TRBD1 (6 bases). This receptor was obtained from a woman under 30 in good health and CMV-seronegative. The CDR3 DNA reads TGTGCCAGCATACAGGGTGTTGATTCACCCCTCCACTTT. Translated, it gives CASIQGVDSPLHF.